A single sample gave rise to the 13 T cell receptor beta chains below, sequenced in a study of cytomegalovirus exposure and HLA in healthy donors. The PCR was carried out with 60 Vbeta primers and 13 Jbeta primers. Sequenced by immunoSEQ multiplex PCR; TCRdb stores in-frame clones only, minus some. The data hold 30,000 to 35,000 clones, with 84% observed a single time. Specimen: PBMCs. The source is a woman aged 18-30 years in good health and CMV-seronegative.

The gene calls are TRBV29-1 and TRBJ2-7; D possibly corresponds to TRBD2 (7 bases). The CDR3 extends over 14 amino acids. Germline loops: CDR1 SQVTM, CDR2 ANQGSEA. V lost 6 bases and J 0 bases, leaving 15 bases between the germline ends. The CDR3 bases are TGCAGCGTCCGCCTGGGGGGGCTCTCCTACGAGCAGTACTTC. This gives the protein CSVRLGGLSYEQYF.

J is TRBJ2-1 and V is TRBV7-2; 8 nucleotides align to TRBD2. Germline lookup yields CDR1 SGHTA and CDR2 FQGNSA. V was clipped by 0 bases and J by 4 bases; unmatched bases: 5. The CDR3 is made up of 16 amino acids. The DNA for the CDR3 is TGTGCCAGCAGCTTAGCGGGCGGGGGGCCGTACAATGAGCAGTTCTTC. Its translation: CASSLAGGGPYNEQFF.

The chain combines TRBV6-4 with TRBJ2-1; 8 positions match TRBD2. There are 16 residues in the CDR3. Germline CDR1 is MRHNA and CDR2 is SNTAGT. The ends lost 3 bases at V and 7 bases at J; junction bases unmatched: 11. The CDR3 DNA reads TGTGCCAGCAGTGATTCGGCGGGGGGCATGGGAAATGAGCAGTTCTTC. This codes for CASSDSAGGMGNEQFF.

The chain uses TRBV10-3 and TRBJ2-5; maybe TRBD2 (7 bases). The J call could be wrong; TRBJ2-7 is a better fit for the DNA end. Germline CDR1 is ENHRY and CDR2 is SYGVKD. The CDR3 consists of 12 residues. The DNA for the CDR3 is TGTGCCATCGGGGGGGACATGTACGAGCAGTACTTC. Translating it yields CAIGGDMYEQYF.

This chain connects TRBV5-1 to TRBJ2-5; D uncertain. The CDR3 covers 13 residues. The germline V and J ends were trimmed by 0 bases and 2 bases, with 5 bases remaining between them. CDR1 SGHRS and CDR2 YFSETQ come from the germline V gene. In nucleotides, the CDR3 is TGCGCCAGCAGCTTGGACAGTCAAGAGACCCAGTACTTC. This encodes CASSLDSQETQYF.

In its sample, this clone was seen a few times. A read error may produce the germline difference seen at one junction end. The V gene is TRBV6-5, the J gene TRBJ1-2; a weak D match, TRBD1 (6 bases). The CDR3 has 16 amino acids. Germline values: CDR1 MNHEY, CDR2 SVGAGI. CDR3 nucleotide sequence: TGTGCCAGCAGTTACGCCCTGGACAGTTTTGGCTATGGCTACCCCTTC. Its translation: CASSYALDSFGYGYPF.

This chain connects TRBV4-3 to TRBJ2-3, with 11 bases fitting TRBD2. Germline assignment: CDR1 LGHNA and CDR2 YSLEER. J gave up 0 bases and V 0 bases, and 2 bases lay outside the gene matches. The CDR3 spans 17 residues. In DNA, the CDR3 is TGCGCCAGCAGCCAAGAACTAGCGGGGGCGAGCACAGATACGCAGTATTTT. This translates into CASSQELAGASTDTQYF.

The gene calls are TRBV30 and TRBJ2-3; 8 bases align to TRBD1. The trim removed 0 bases at V and 5 bases at J, leaving 7 bases unmatched. CDR1 and CDR2 from the germline V gene are GTSNPN and SVGIG (reference sequence). The CDR3 totals 15 residues. The CDR3 spells CAWSVGDRYRDTQYF. DNA for the CDR3: TGTGCCTGGAGTGTTGGGGACAGGTATAGAGATACGCAGTATTTT.

The chain links TRBV19 to TRBJ2-2, with D tentatively TRBD1 (6 bases). The CDR3 loop spans 16 amino acids. The germline gives CDR1 LNHDA, CDR2 SQIVND (reference sequence). Trimming stripped 5 bases from V and 0 bases from J, with 13 bases between. The CDR3 DNA follows: TGTGCCAGTAGTGCTTGGGGGCTAGCGAACACCGGGGAGCTGTTTTTT. Amino acids: CASSAWGLANTGELFF. Looking up the rest from reference TRBV19 and TRBJ2-2 gives the full variable domain: DGGITQSPKYLFRKEGQNVTLSCEQNLNHDAMYWYRQDPGQGLRLIYYSQIVNDFQKGDIAEGYSVSREKKESFPLTVTSAQKNPTAFYLCASSAWGLANTGELFFGEGSRLTVL.

The rearrangement joins TRBV7-2 to TRBJ1-6; D is undetermined. This CDR3 contains 14 residues. The germline V gene has CDR1 SGHTA and CDR2 FQGNSA. V was shortened by 7 bases and J by 7 bases, with 14 bases between the two germline ends. In DNA form, the CDR3 reads TGTGCCAGCACTCACAGTTTCGTCAATTCACCCCTCCACTTT. Translating gives CASTHSFVNSPLHF.

The chain recombines TRBV18 with TRBJ2-5, with TRBD2 identical over 13 bases. The J call may be in error: the DNA end matches TRBJ2-7 better. The CDR3 has 15 amino acids. Germline CDR1 reads KGHSH; CDR2 reads LQKENI. The CDR3 spells CASSPTSGGAYEQYF. The CDR3 bases are TGTGCCAGCTCACCTACTAGCGGGGGGGCCTACGAGCAGTACTTC.

This clone was recorded only once. This sequence joins TRBV4-1 and TRBJ2-2; 8 positions agree with TRBD1. CDR3 length: 17 amino acids. Germline V gene data show CDR1 as MGHRA and CDR2 as YSYEKL. The trim removed 1 base at V and 7 bases at J, leaving 11 bases unmatched. The CDR3 DNA is TGCGCCAGCAGCCAAGGCAGGGGGCGCAGGTTAATCGGGGAGCTGTTTTTT. Encoded protein: CASSQGRGRRLIGELFF.

The chain recombines TRBV27 with TRBJ2-4; the match to TRBD2 covers 9 bases. The germline CDR1 and CDR2 sequences are MNHEY and SMNVEV (reference sequence). V shed 5 bases, J shed 9 bases, and the junction held 8 bases outside the gene matches. CDR3 length: 14 residues. CDR3 coding DNA: TGTGCCAGCAGTACTATGCGGGGGGGTAGCATTCAGTACTTC. Residues: CASSTMRGGSIQYF.